These 22 T cell receptor beta chains came from one sample sequenced in a study of vaccination effects on CD4 cells after COVID-19. Clones were sequenced by immunoSEQ multiplex PCR, and TCRdb holds only the in-frame ones, with some missing. The data contain tens of thousands of clones, 74% of them singletons. Expansion with viral peptide pools was applied to antigen-specific CD4+ T cells by the ViraFEST assay prior to sequencing. Culture lasted over 9 days before CD4+ T cell isolation. Either the BNT162b2 or mRNA-1273 vaccine was given to participants in two doses. No antigen has been assigned to these receptors. The material sequenced was CD4+ T cells from PBMCs cultured with HCoV-229E spike peptides, taken after COVID-19 vaccination. Receptor source: a human donor who received a COVID-19 vaccine.

CDR3 sequence reads: CASSAGTSGGAAETQYF. CDR3 coding DNA: TGTGCCAGCAGCGCGGGGACTAGCGGGGGGGCGGCAGAGACCCAGTACTTC. The V gene is TRBV9, the J gene TRBJ2-5; the match to TRBD2 covers 16 bases. V gave up 3 bases and J gave up 4 bases; unmatched junction bases: 6. Germline V CDR1 and CDR2: SGDLS, YYNGEE. The CDR3 has 17 amino acids.

The chain combines TRBV6-1 with TRBJ1-2; no clear D. This CDR3 spans 13 amino acids. V was shortened by 1 base and J by 11 bases, with 14 bases between the two germline ends. From germline, CDR1 is MNHNS and CDR2 SASEGT. CDR3 sequence (DNA): TGTGCCAGCAGTGAAGTACCTGGCTATCTGTACACCTTC. Translating it yields CASSEVPGYLYTF.

The V gene is TRBV6-5, the J gene TRBJ2-1; D might be TRBD1 (6 bases). The germline gives CDR1 MNHEY, CDR2 SVGAGI. The CDR3 covers 15 residues. Trimming removed 6 bases from V and 0 bases from J, with 12 bases in between. The CDR3 nucleotides are TGTGCCAGCAGCCGCGACAGGAGCTCCTACAATGAGCAGTTCTTC. Residues: CASSRDRSSYNEQFF.

The rearrangement links TRBV6-6 to TRBJ2-3; tentative D call: TRBD2 (7 bases). The V end lost 4 bases, the J end lost 2 bases, and 13 bases lay between the germline ends. Germline V gives CDR1 MNHNY, CDR2 SVGAGI (reference sequence). The CDR3 runs to 15 residues. DNA for the CDR3: TGTGCCAGCAGTTCCAATCGGGGGGCCACAGATACGCAGTATTTT. Amino acids: CASSSNRGATDTQYF.

The chain carries TRBV24-1 and TRBJ1-2; D remains ambiguous. The ends were cut back, 3 bases at V and 4 bases at J, with 5 bases in the middle. This CDR3 has 12 residues. Germline V gene sequence: CDR1 KGHDR, CDR2 SFDVKD. Written as DNA, the CDR3 is TGTGCCACCAGTGATGGACTCTATGGCTACACCTTC. Residues: CATSDGLYGYTF.

The V gene is TRBV18, the J gene TRBJ1-6, with TRBD1 as a possible D gene (5 bases). Per the germline V gene, CDR1 is KGHSH and CDR2 is LQKENI. Trimming removed 3 bases at V and 9 bases at J, with 18 bases between. This CDR3 contains 16 residues. The CDR3 DNA reads TGTGCCAGCTCACCCGCCGCTGGCAGGGAAGGTTCACCCCTCCACTTT. Its protein is CASSPAAGREGSPLHF. The whole variable domain, remainder taken from reference TRBV18 and TRBJ1-6, is NAGVMQNPRHLVRRRGQEARLRCSPMKGHSHVYWYRQLPEEGLKFMVYLQKENIIDESGMPKERFSAEFPKEGPSILRIQQVVRGDSAAYFCASSPAAGREGSPLHFGNGTRLTVT.

The rearrangement uses TRBV2 and TRBJ1-1; 9 bases match TRBD1. This CDR3 comprises 15 residues. Trimming at V came to 8 bases and at J to 5 bases, leaving 12 bases not matched to a gene. Germline-derived CDR1 and CDR2 are SNHLY and FYNNEI. CDR3 coding DNA: TGTGCCAGCGCGCGCCCGACAGGGGGAAGGACTGAAGCTTTCTTT. As protein: CASARPTGGRTEAFF.

The table lists this clone with a count of one. The gene calls are TRBV7-3 and TRBJ1-1, with 7 bases identical to TRBD1. Germline V lookup: CDR1 SGHTA, CDR2 FQGTGA. Trimming at V came to 0 bases and at J to 1 base, leaving 2 bases not matched to a gene. CDR3 length: 15 residues. The CDR3 region has the DNA TGTGCCAGCAGCTTAACCGGGACAGAGAACACTGAAGCTTTCTTT. This codes for CASSLTGTENTEAFF.

J is TRBJ2-1 and V is TRBV7-2; no clear D. Per the germline V gene, CDR1 is SGHTA and CDR2 is FQGNSA. The CDR3 runs to 15 residues. V lost 1 base and J 3 bases, leaving 10 bases between the germline ends. This CDR3 reads CASSLEGQIYNEQFF. The DNA for the CDR3 is TGTGCCAGCAGCTTAGAAGGGCAGATCTACAATGAGCAGTTCTTC.

The chain carries TRBV14 and TRBJ2-2; D gene uncertain. This CDR3 contains 13 residues. Germline loops: CDR1 SGHDN, CDR2 FVKESK. V lost 3 bases, J lost 5 bases, and 7 bases lay in between. CDR3 nucleotides: TGTGCCAGCAGCCATGGGGTGACCGGGGAGCTGTTTTTT. It yields the protein CASSHGVTGELFF.

V and J are TRBV18 and TRBJ1-2; D possibly corresponds to TRBD1 (6 bases). Germline V CDR1 and CDR2: KGHSH, LQKENI. Trimming removed 6 bases from V and 8 bases from J, with 25 bases in between. The CDR3 loop spans 16 amino acids. CDR3 region: CASSRVDNGQTEGYTF. CDR3 DNA: TGTGCCAGCTCCCGGGTGGATAACGGACAGACGGAAGGCTACACCTTC.

The V gene is TRBV28, the J gene TRBJ1-1; no definite D call. The CDR3 is 17 residues long. V dropped 2 bases and J dropped 0 bases, with 16 bases sitting between them. Germline loops: CDR1 MDHEN, CDR2 SYDVKM. In DNA, the CDR3 is TGTGCCAGCAGTTTAGGTCGGCTTTATCTCTTGAACACTGAAGCTTTCTTT. It yields the protein CASSLGRLYLLNTEAFF.

This clone has more than one count but fewer than ten. The CDR3 sequence: CASPVWTGRSTDTQYF. The DNA of the CDR3 is TGTGCCAGCCCCGTCTGGACAGGAAGAAGCACAGATACGCAGTATTTT. This chain links TRBV5-8 with TRBJ2-3, with 7 bases matching TRBD1. The CDR3 contains 16 residues. Germline CDR1 is SGHTS and CDR2 is YDEGEE. V dropped 7 bases and J dropped 0; count of bases not matched to a gene: 11.

V gene TRBV19 combines with J gene TRBJ1-6; 7 positions match TRBD1. The CDR3 is 16 amino acids. Germline CDR1 reads LNHDA; CDR2 reads SQIVND (reference sequence). J gave up 8 bases and V 5 bases, and 12 bases lay outside the gene matches. The CDR3 protein is CASSSRRQGSYSPLHF. CDR3 nucleotides: TGTGCCAGTAGTTCCCGCCGACAGGGAAGTTATTCACCCCTCCACTTT. The complete variable domain, with remaining parts taken from reference TRBV19 and TRBJ1-6, reads DGGITQSPKYLFRKEGQNVTLSCEQNLNHDAMYWYRQDPGQGLRLIYYSQIVNDFQKGDIAEGYSVSREKKESFPLTVTSAQKNPTAFYLCASSSRRQGSYSPLHFGNGTRLTVT.

The V and J genes are TRBV7-2 and TRBJ1-1; 8 bases map to TRBD1. Germline V lookup: CDR1 SGHTA, CDR2 FQGNSA. This CDR3 comprises 15 residues. J lost 0 bases, V lost 5 bases, and 5 bases had no gene match. CDR3 in DNA: TGTGCCAGCAGCCCAAGACAGGGGATGAACACTGAAGCTTTCTTT. Translated, it gives CASSPRQGMNTEAFF.

The chain combines TRBV19 with TRBJ1-2; TRBD1 aligns across 11 bases. The CDR3 has 15 amino acids. In germline, CDR1 is LNHDA, CDR2 SQIVND (reference sequence). Unmatched junction bases numbered 9, after V lost 4 bases and J lost 8 bases. The CDR3 DNA follows: TGTGCCAGTAGTACCCCCGGGACAGGGGGTCTCGGCTACACCTTC. This gives the protein CASSTPGTGGLGYTF.

This clone was observed a single time. V and J are TRBV11-1 and TRBJ2-3; D may correspond to TRBD1 or TRBD2 (5 bases each). Germline values: CDR1 SGHAT, CDR2 FQDESV (reference sequence). V was cut by 5 bases and J by 2 bases, with 11 bases left in between. The CDR3 has 14 residues. The chain's CDR3 is CASSLRDATDTQYF. DNA for the CDR3: TGTGCCAGCAGCCTCCGGGACGCCACAGATACGCAGTATTTT.

The chain is built from TRBV18 and TRBJ2-7; TRBD1 matches at 7 bases. The CDR3 is 14 residues long. Losses at the gene ends were 4 bases for V and 4 bases for J; bases not matched to a gene: 7. Germline loops: CDR1 KGHSH, CDR2 LQKENI. CDR3 loop: CASSQAEGAYEQYV. CDR3 in DNA: TGTGCCAGCTCACAAGCAGAGGGGGCTTACGAGCAGTACGTC.

The chain employs TRBV5-6 and TRBJ1-1; D remains ambiguous. V was pared by 0 bases and J by 0 bases, with 9 bases between. Germline V lookup: CDR1 SGHDT, CDR2 YYEEEE. This CDR3 spans 15 amino acids. The CDR3 loop reads CASSLGGGLNTEAFF. In DNA, the CDR3 is TGTGCCAGCAGCTTGGGTGGTGGGTTGAACACTGAAGCTTTCTTT.

This clone was picked up a small number of times. The V call is TRBV7-2, the J call TRBJ2-7; 7 positions agree with TRBD1. The CDR3 totals 15 residues. CDR1 and CDR2 from the germline V gene are SGHTA and FQGNSA. Germline trimming cut 1 base from V and 2 bases from J; bases unmatched to any gene: 5. CDR3 amino acids: CASSLVGDRAYEQYV. The DNA for the CDR3 is TGTGCCAGCAGCTTAGTAGGCGACAGGGCCTACGAGCAGTACGTC.

This clone was seen a single time. V gene TRBV9 combines with J gene TRBJ1-2; weak D call: TRBD1 (6 bases). CDR1 is SGDLS, CDR2 YYNGEE, per germline. This CDR3 has 15 amino acids. The germline V and J ends were trimmed by 2 bases and 6 bases, with 17 bases remaining between them. CDR3 sequence reads: CASSVLGDIRDGYTF. DNA for the CDR3: TGTGCCAGCAGCGTTCTTGGGGACATAAGGGATGGCTACACCTTC.

This chain uses TRBV28 with TRBJ1-5; D gene unclear. V lost 5 bases, J lost 3 bases, and 11 bases lay in between. CDR3 length equals 14 residues. Germline CDR1 and CDR2: MDHEN and SYDVKM. CDR3 sequence (DNA): TGTGCCAGCAGTCGAAGTAACCTCAATCAGCCCCAGCATTTT. Translated: CASSRSNLNQPQHF.